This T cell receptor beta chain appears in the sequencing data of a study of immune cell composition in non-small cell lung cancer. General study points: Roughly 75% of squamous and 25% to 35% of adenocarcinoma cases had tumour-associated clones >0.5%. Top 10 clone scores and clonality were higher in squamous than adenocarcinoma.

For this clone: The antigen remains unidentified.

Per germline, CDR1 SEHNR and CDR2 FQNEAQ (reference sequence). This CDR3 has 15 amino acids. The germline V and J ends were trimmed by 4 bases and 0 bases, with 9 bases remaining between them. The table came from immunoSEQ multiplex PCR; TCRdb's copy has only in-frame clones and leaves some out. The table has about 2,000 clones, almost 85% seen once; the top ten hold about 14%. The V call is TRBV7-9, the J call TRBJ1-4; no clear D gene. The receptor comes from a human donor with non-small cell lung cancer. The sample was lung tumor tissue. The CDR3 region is CASSSHGATNEKLFF. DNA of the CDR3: TGTGCCAGCAGCTCCCACGGGGCAACTAATGAAAAACTGTTTTTT.